This entry lists 2 T cell receptor beta chains sequenced from one sample in a study of T cells expressing NK-cell markers. TCRdb processed the 5' RACE reads again and assigns one entry to each CDR3 protein, with no DNA. The sample includes about 460,000 distinct CDR3 sequences. Material for sequencing was blood T cells: a sorted CD56 or NKG2C T cell subset, CD4+ or CD8+ T cells, or bulk PBMC T cells (not recorded which). The receptor set was obtained from a woman between 45 and 60 years old in good health.

The chain links TRBV5-1 to TRBJ1-2. The CDR3 extends over 13 amino acids. CDR1 and CDR2 from the germline V gene are SGHRS and YFSETQ. The CDR3 spells CASSLSLGGGYTF.

The rearrangement links TRBV6-4 to TRBJ2-1; TCRdb calls TRBD1, which cannot be checked without DNA. The CDR3 loop spans 13 amino acids. Germline CDR1 reads MRHNA; CDR2 reads SNTAGT. The CDR3 protein is CASSRDMAGEQFF.